Shown below are 21 T cell receptor beta chains from a single sample sequenced in a study of T cells after yellow fever vaccination. A single record per CDR3 protein comes from TCRdb applying MiXCR to the 5' RACE reads. This table holds some 48,000 distinct CDR3 sequences, 5.5% to 7.5% found once. This specimen was PBMCs, either bulk or a sorted T-cell subset (CD4+, CD8+, memory, or dextramer-sorted; not recorded which), taken 45 days after the yellow fever booster vaccination. These receptors all come from a man under 40 who received the YFV17D yellow fever vaccine.

The chain employs TRBV20-1 and TRBJ2-7; 9 bases fit TRBD2. J lost 4 bases, V lost 3 bases, and 7 bases had no gene match. The CDR3 is 14 amino acids. CDR1 and CDR2 (germline): DFQATT, SNEGSKA (reference sequence). The CDR3: CSARIRGRVYEQYF. The CDR3, as DNA: TGCAGTGCTAGGATCCGCGGGAGGGTGTACGAGCAGTACTTC.

The genes are TRBV4-3 and TRBJ2-3; no clear D. Trimming took off 0 bases at V and 2 bases at J, with 6 bases between the two ends. CDR3 length: 14 residues. From germline, CDR1 is LGHNA and CDR2 YSLEER. CDR3 protein: CASSQDINTDTQYF. The CDR3, as DNA: TGCGCCAGCAGCCAAGATATAAACACAGATACGCAGTATTTT.

This clonotype showed up many times. The chain's CDR3 is CASLGTTNEQFF. CDR3 bases: TGTGCCAGCCTGGGGACAACCAATGAGCAGTTCTTC. V is TRBV10-3 and J is TRBJ2-1; D is possibly TRBD1 (6 bases). The CDR3 is 12 amino acids. V lost 10 bases and J lost 6, with 13 bases in between. The germline gives CDR1 ENHRY, CDR2 SYGVKD.

Details on this clonotype: No DNA is shown, since the ends of the CDR3 on it are uncertain; the CDR3 is the one TCRdb lists. V and J are TRBV19 and TRBJ1-5; the table names TRBD1, a call not compared with the DNA. The germline gives CDR1 LNHDA, CDR2 SQIVND (reference sequence). The CDR3 is made up of 15 amino acids, end residues included. This CDR3 is CASSILAPGNQPQHF.

Relative to its sample, this clonotype is medium-sized. The V call is TRBV20-1, the J call TRBJ2-7, with 7 nucleotides matching TRBD2. J lost 6 bases, V lost 0 bases, and 8 bases had no gene match. The germline V gene encodes CDR1 DFQATT and CDR2 SNEGSKA (reference sequence). This CDR3 region has 14 residues. The CDR3 DNA reads as TGCAGTGCTAGAGATGGTGCCGGGGGGATCGAGCAGTACTTC. Encoded protein: CSARDGAGGIEQYF.

The chain is built from TRBV5-1 and TRBJ1-1, with D unclear. V was cut by 0 bases and J by 0 bases, with 6 bases left in between. The V gene's germline CDR1 is SGHRS and CDR2 YFSETQ. There are 14 residues in the CDR3. The CDR3 DNA sequence: TGCGCCAGCAGCTTGGGCGCCATGAACACTGAAGCTTTCTTT. Translation: CASSLGAMNTEAFF.

This clonotype was seen at least ten times. The chain employs TRBV24-1 and TRBJ2-7; D call uncertain. Germline values: CDR1 KGHDR, CDR2 SFDVKD. The V gene lost 2 bases and the J gene lost 4 bases, with 5 bases spanning the gap. This CDR3 comprises 12 residues. This CDR3 is CATSDSRYEQYF. In nucleotides, the CDR3 is TGTGCCACCAGTGATTCCCGGTACGAGCAGTACTTC.

This clonotype was counted many times. The CDR3 DNA follows: TGCGCCAGCAGGGACGAGGCGGTCTATGAGCAGTTCTTC. It codes for CASRDEAVYEQFF. V is TRBV5-1 and J is TRBJ2-1; D is ambiguous. With 5 bases removed from V and 8 bases from J, the gap between germline ends came to 14 bases. The CDR3 totals 13 residues. Per the germline V gene, CDR1 is SGHRS and CDR2 is YFSETQ. The full variable domain, rest sourced from reference TRBV5-1 and TRBJ2-1, is KAGVTQTPRYLIKTRGQQVTLSCSPISGHRSVSWYQQTPGQGLQFLFEYFSETQRNKGNFPGRFSGRQFSNSRSEMNVSTLELGDSALYLCASRDEAVYEQFFGPGTRLTVL.

Ten or more counts support this clonotype. The chain recombines TRBV11-3 with TRBJ2-7; TRBD1 agrees at 9 bases. The V gene end was trimmed by 4 bases and the J gene end by 3 bases; junction bases not matched to a gene: 1. The length of the CDR3 is 13 residues. Germline V gene sequence: CDR1 SGHNT, CDR2 YENEEA. The CDR3 loop is CASSWGQGYEQYF. CDR3 bases: TGTGCCAGCAGCTGGGGACAGGGCTACGAGCAGTACTTC.

This clonotype was seen more than once but under ten times. The rearrangement joins TRBV6-4 to TRBJ2-1; 10 bases fit TRBD2. V gave up 4 bases and J gave up 8 bases; unmatched junction bases: 5. Germline V gives CDR1 MRHNA, CDR2 SNTAGT. The CDR3 is 14 residues long. DNA for the CDR3: TGTGCCAGCAGTGGTCTAGCGGGAGCCCATGAGCAGTTCTTC. It yields the protein CASSGLAGAHEQFF.

This clonotype occurred many times. The CDR3 DNA reads as TGTGCCAGCAGCCACATCCCTAGCGGAACAGATACGCAGTATTTT. The encoded protein is CASSHIPSGTDTQYF. The V gene is TRBV3-1, the J gene TRBJ2-3; TRBD2 matches 7 bases. The V segment lost 3 bases and the J segment 3 bases; nucleotides outside the gene matches: 6. Germline V gene lookup returns CDR1 LGHDT and CDR2 YNNKEL (reference sequence). This CDR3 has 15 residues.

This clonotype has a count of ten or more. CDR3 residues: CASSQGAGNYGYTF. In DNA form, the CDR3 reads TGTGCCAGCAGCCAAGGTGCAGGGAACTATGGCTACACCTTC. The chain couples TRBV3-1 to TRBJ1-2; D possibly corresponds to TRBD1 (5 bases). The CDR3 covers 14 residues. V lost 1 base to trimming and J lost 2 bases, with 8 bases between them. Germline CDR1 LGHDT, CDR2 YNNKEL (reference sequence). The variable domain in full, with the rest retrieved from reference TRBV3-1 and TRBJ1-2, is DTAVSQTPKYLVTQMGNDKSIKCEQNLGHDTMYWYKQDSKKFLKIMFSYNNKELIINETVPNRFSPKSPDKAHLNLHINSLELGDSAVYFCASSQGAGNYGYTFGSGTRLTVV.

This chain joins TRBV28 and TRBJ2-7, with no clear D. Germline V lookup: CDR1 MDHEN, CDR2 SYDVKM. The CDR3 runs 12 residues. Trimming left V 5 bases short and J 8 bases short, with 13 bases between. The CDR3 spells CASSQGKGKQYF. The CDR3 nucleotides read TGTGCCAGCAGTCAAGGGAAAGGAAAGCAGTACTTC.

This clonotype was recorded at least ten times. The genes are TRBV7-9 and TRBJ1-2, with a possible D match to TRBD1 (6 bases). The CDR3 is made up of 14 amino acids. V shed 6 bases and J shed 6 bases, with 17 bases lying between them. The V gene's germline CDR1 is SEHNR and CDR2 FQNEAQ (reference sequence). CDR3 nucleotides: TGTGCCAGCAGGGAGAATGGGGGGCAGCATGGCTACACCTTC. This encodes CASRENGGQHGYTF.

This clonotype was observed many times. The chain uses TRBV20-1 and TRBJ1-2; no clear D gene. There are 10 residues in the CDR3. Trimming removed 8 bases from V and 7 bases from J, with 11 bases in between. CDR1 is DFQATT, CDR2 SNEGSKA, per germline (reference sequence). The CDR3 spells CSTVGGGYTF. For the CDR3, the DNA is TGCAGTACGGTGGGCGGTGGCTACACCTTC.

The chain employs TRBV5-1 and TRBJ2-3, with 10 bases matching TRBD2. Unmatched junction bases numbered 2, after V lost 1 base and J lost 3 bases. CDR3 length: 15 amino acids. CDR1 is SGHRS, CDR2 YFSETQ, per germline. The CDR3 DNA reads as TGCGCCAGCAGCTTGAGCGGGAGGGTTACAGATACGCAGTATTTT. It translates to CASSLSGRVTDTQYF.

This chain links TRBV7-8 with TRBJ2-1; D not resolved. The CDR3 has 15 residues. CDR1 is SGHVS and CDR2 is FQNEAQ in the germline V gene. The V gene lost 8 bases and the J gene lost 0 bases, with 14 bases spanning the gap. CDR3: CASASEASSYNEQFF. CDR3 sequence (DNA): TGTGCCAGCGCCTCCGAAGCGAGCTCCTACAATGAGCAGTTCTTC.

In this sample, this clonotype turned up many times. The chain is built from TRBV4-3 and TRBJ2-1; D gene ambiguous. The CDR3 has 14 amino acids. The germline V gene encodes CDR1 LGHNA and CDR2 YSLEER. V lost 0 bases and J lost 7, with 10 bases in between. The CDR3 DNA reads as TGCGCCAGCAGCCAAGATACCCTGACAAATGAGCAGTTCTTC. Amino acid sequence: CASSQDTLTNEQFF.

V usage is TRBV7-2 and J usage is TRBJ1-5, with D hard to call. The V and J ends lost 2 bases and 3 bases respectively, with 5 bases between them. Germline V lookup: CDR1 SGHTA, CDR2 FQGNSA. This CDR3 spans 13 amino acids. The CDR3 sequence: CASSLQFNQPQHF. The CDR3 nucleotides are TGTGCCAGCAGCTTACAGTTCAATCAGCCCCAGCATTTT.

This clonotype was detected many times. J is TRBJ2-5 and V is TRBV9; no firm D call. The CDR3 is 12 amino acids. Germline loops: CDR1 SGDLS, CDR2 YYNGEE. V lost 3 bases and J 2 bases, leaving 5 bases between the germline ends. In DNA, the CDR3 is TGTGCCAGCAGCGGTAATCAAGAGACCCAGTACTTC. It codes for CASSGNQETQYF.

J is TRBJ1-6 and V is TRBV13, with D tentatively TRBD1 (5 bases). Trimming removed 3 bases at V and 8 bases at J, with 14 bases between. This CDR3 is 15 amino acids long. In germline, CDR1 is PRHDT, CDR2 FYEKMQ (reference sequence). The CDR3 loop is CASSLGRVAYSPLHF. The CDR3 DNA is TGTGCCAGCAGCTTGGGCAGGGTGGCCTATTCACCCCTCCACTTT.